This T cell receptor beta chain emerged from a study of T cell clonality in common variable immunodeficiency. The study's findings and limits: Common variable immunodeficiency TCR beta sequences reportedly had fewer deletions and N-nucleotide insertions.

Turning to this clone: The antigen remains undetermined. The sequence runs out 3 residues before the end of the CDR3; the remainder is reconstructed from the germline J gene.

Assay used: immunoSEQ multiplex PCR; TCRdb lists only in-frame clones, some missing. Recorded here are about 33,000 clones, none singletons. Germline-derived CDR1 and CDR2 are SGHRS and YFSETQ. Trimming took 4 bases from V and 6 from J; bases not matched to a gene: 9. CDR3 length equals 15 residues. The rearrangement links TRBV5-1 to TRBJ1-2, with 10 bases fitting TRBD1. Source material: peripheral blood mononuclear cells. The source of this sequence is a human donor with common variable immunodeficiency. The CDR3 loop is CASSRTTGGADGYTF. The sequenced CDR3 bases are TGCGCCAGCAGCCGAACGACAGGGGGCGCCGATGGC.